Shown below are 19 T cell receptor beta chains from a single sample sequenced in a study of cytomegalovirus exposure and HLA in healthy donors. Both 60 Vbeta primers and 13 Jbeta primers went into the PCR. Some clones are missing from TCRdb's copy, which holds only in-frame ones; the method was immunoSEQ multiplex PCR. The repertoire has 150,000 to 200,000 clones, roughly 80% of them found once; the top ten carry about 0.8%. Material: PBMCs. All receptors derive from a woman younger than 35 in good health and CMV-seronegative.

This chain uses TRBV29-1 with TRBJ2-5; 7 bases fit TRBD1. The CDR3 extends over 12 amino acids. Germline-derived CDR1 and CDR2 are SQVTM and ANQGSEA. J was trimmed by 3 bases and V by 6 bases; bases with no gene match: 4. Here the CDR3 reads CSVKQGEETQYF. As DNA, the CDR3 is TGCAGCGTGAAGCAGGGGGAAGAGACCCAGTACTTC. Full variable domain (rest looked up from reference TRBV29-1 and TRBJ2-5): SAVISQKPSRDICQRGTSLTIQCQVDSQVTMMFWYRQQPGQSLTLIATANQGSEATYESGFVIDKFPISRPNLTFSTLTVSNMSPEDSSIYLCSVKQGEETQYFGPGTRLLVL.

This clone was observed a single time. The genes are TRBV28 and TRBJ1-4; maybe TRBD1 (6 bases). The germline CDR1 and CDR2 sequences are MDHEN and SYDVKM. CDR3 length equals 17 residues. Trimming cost V 4 bases and J 2 bases, with 17 bases left between them. The CDR3 loop reads CASSSPATGGTNEKLFF. In nucleotides, the CDR3 is TGTGCCAGCAGTTCCCCCGCTACGGGGGGCACTAATGAAAAACTGTTTTTT. Full variable domain (missing parts from reference TRBV28 and TRBJ1-4): DVKVTQSSRYLVKRTGEKVFLECVQDMDHENMFWYRQDPGLGLRLIYFSYDVKMKEKGDIPEGYSVSREKKERFSLILESASTNQTSMYLCASSSPATGGTNEKLFFGSGTQLSVL.

V and J are TRBV5-8 and TRBJ1-2; 8 bases agree with TRBD1. Germline CDR1 SGHTS, CDR2 YDEGEE. The CDR3 contains 14 residues. Germline trimming cut 0 bases from V and 8 bases from J; bases unmatched to any gene: 6. The CDR3 here is CASSLVGAGGGYTF. CDR3 coding DNA: TGTGCCAGCAGCTTGGTTGGGGCAGGGGGCGGCTACACCTTC.

The genes are TRBV5-1 and TRBJ2-7; the match to TRBD1 covers 8 bases. Looked up from germline, CDR1 is SGHRS and CDR2 is YFSETQ. The V and J ends lost 0 bases and 7 bases, in that order; junction bases with no gene match: 9. This CDR3 is built from 15 residues. DNA for the CDR3: TGCGCCAGCAGCTTGGAGGCAGGGGGCTGGGGTGAGCAGTACTTC. Encoded protein: CASSLEAGGWGEQYF.

This clone has just one count. V usage is TRBV28 and J usage is TRBJ2-1; 8 bases line up with TRBD1. J was trimmed by 4 bases and V by 4 bases; bases with no gene match: 3. The germline gives CDR1 MDHEN, CDR2 SYDVKM. This CDR3 spans 14 amino acids. The CDR3 region is CASSSGQDYNEQFF. CDR3 bases: TGTGCCAGCAGTTCGGGACAGGATTACAATGAGCAGTTCTTC.

The chain has TRBV10-2 and TRBJ2-2, with 10 bases lining up with TRBD2. From germline, CDR1 is WSHSY and CDR2 SAAADI. V shed 7 bases and J 10 bases; nucleotides not matched to a gene: 12. CDR3 size: 15 residues. CDR3 sequence: CASNPGLALGEELFF. The CDR3 region has the DNA TGCGCCAGCAACCCGGGACTAGCGTTGGGGGAGGAGCTGTTTTTT.

The V call is TRBV4-1, the J call TRBJ2-3, with D hard to call. Germline CDR1 reads MGHRA; CDR2 reads YSYEKL. The CDR3 contains 13 residues. V dropped 0 bases and J dropped 8 bases, with 9 bases sitting between them. The CDR3: CASSQEPSATQYF. DNA of the CDR3: TGCGCCAGCAGCCAAGAACCCAGCGCTACGCAGTATTTT.

The genes are TRBV7-3 and TRBJ2-7; 9 nucleotides match TRBD2. V shed 0 bases and J 2 bases; nucleotides not matched to a gene: 5. In germline, CDR1 is SGHTA, CDR2 FQGTGA. The CDR3 runs 16 residues. CDR3 nucleotides: TGTGCCAGCAGCTTAACGTTAGCGGGAGATCCCTACGAGCAGTACTTC. Translation: CASSLTLAGDPYEQYF. Full variable domain (remainder filled in from reference TRBV7-3 and TRBJ2-7): GAGVSQTPSNKVTEKGKYVELRCDPISGHTALYWYRQSLGQGPEFLIYFQGTGAADDSGLPNDRFFAVRPEGSVSTLKIQRTERGDSAVYLCASSLTLAGDPYEQYFGPGTRLTVT.

This chain connects TRBV7-9 to TRBJ2-3, with D perhaps TRBD2 (6 bases). Germline CDR1 is SEHNR and CDR2 is FQNEAQ (reference sequence). This CDR3 comprises 15 residues. The V gene lost 4 bases and the J gene lost 2 bases, with 13 bases spanning the gap. The DNA of the CDR3 is TGTGCCAGCAGCTGGGGACTTTTTTTCACAGATACGCAGTATTTT. The encoded protein is CASSWGLFFTDTQYF.

The genes are TRBV28 and TRBJ2-7, with 8 positions matching TRBD2. This CDR3 is 13 amino acids long. The V segment lost 7 bases and the J segment 4 bases; nucleotides outside the gene matches: 6. Germline values: CDR1 MDHEN, CDR2 SYDVKM. This CDR3 reads CASKLAENYEQYF. As DNA, the CDR3 is TGTGCCAGCAAACTAGCGGAGAATTACGAGCAGTACTTC. Supplemented by reference TRBV28 and TRBJ2-7, the full variable domain reads DVKVTQSSRYLVKRTGEKVFLECVQDMDHENMFWYRQDPGLGLRLIYFSYDVKMKEKGDIPEGYSVSREKKERFSLILESASTNQTSMYLCASKLAENYEQYFGPGTRLTVT.

This chain connects TRBV7-6 to TRBJ2-3; 14 nucleotides agree with TRBD2. CDR1 and CDR2 (germline): SGHVS, FNYEAQ. The CDR3 runs to 17 residues. V dropped 4 bases and J dropped 5; count of bases not matched to a gene: 8. CDR3 nucleotides: TGTGCCAGCAGCTCAAGACTAGCGGGGGGGCAGGGAGATACGCAGTATTTT. It encodes CASSSRLAGGQGDTQYF.

V and J are TRBV11-2 and TRBJ2-7, with 9 bases matching TRBD1. Per germline, CDR1 SGHAT and CDR2 FQNNGV. V lost 1 base to trimming and J lost 8 bases; unmatched junction nucleotides: 12. The length of the CDR3 is 16 residues. The chain's CDR3 is CASSLGGDRVGAKQYF. DNA for the CDR3: TGTGCCAGCAGCTTAGGAGGGGACAGGGTGGGAGCGAAGCAGTACTTC.

In its sample, this clone was seen once. Other DNA sequences in this sample translate to the same CDR3. The chain uses TRBV6-5 and TRBJ2-7, with D perhaps TRBD2 (6 bases). In germline, CDR1 is MNHEY, CDR2 SVGAGI. Deletions cut 0 bases from V and 2 bases from J, with 11 bases between. CDR3 length equals 15 residues. CDR3 sequence: CASSYSGTRPYEQYF. CDR3 nucleotides: TGTGCCAGCAGTTACTCCGGGACTCGGCCCTACGAGCAGTACTTC.

The chain joins TRBV5-4 to TRBJ2-3; 8 bases agree with TRBD2. CDR3 length equals 16 residues. With 0 bases clipped from V and 0 bases from J, the junction kept 3 bases outside the gene matches. Germline values: CDR1 SGHNT, CDR2 YYREEE (reference sequence). The CDR3: CASSLGASGSTDTQYF. The CDR3 bases are TGTGCCAGCAGCTTGGGGGCTAGCGGGAGCACAGATACGCAGTATTTT.

V gene TRBV19 combines with J gene TRBJ1-1; D is possibly TRBD1 (5 bases). The CDR3 covers 16 residues. The V gene lost 0 bases and the J gene lost 6 bases, with 17 bases spanning the gap. Germline V gives CDR1 LNHDA, CDR2 SQIVND (reference sequence). CDR3 sequence reads: CASSIDDTTGSAEAFF. The CDR3 region has the DNA TGTGCCAGTAGTATAGATGACACAACAGGAAGCGCTGAAGCTTTCTTT.

V and J are TRBV6-1 and TRBJ1-2; 8 nucleotides match TRBD1. Trimming cost V 5 bases and J 4 bases; bases outside gene matches: 6. The CDR3 has 14 amino acids. Germline CDR1 reads MNHNS; CDR2 reads SASEGT. CDR3 loop: CASSNGGTGYGYTF. The CDR3 nucleotides read TGTGCCAGCAGTAACGGCGGGACAGGCTATGGCTACACCTTC.

The CDR3 protein is CASSLGTGGAGTYNEQFF. As DNA, the CDR3 is TGCGCCAGCAGCTTGGGGACGGGGGGGGCAGGCACCTACAATGAGCAGTTCTTC. The V and J genes are TRBV5-1 and TRBJ2-1; 8 bases are a match to TRBD2. The V segment lost 0 bases and the J segment 2 bases; nucleotides outside the gene matches: 10. This CDR3 has 18 amino acids. Germline V lookup: CDR1 SGHRS, CDR2 YFSETQ. Full variable domain (remainder filled in from reference TRBV5-1 and TRBJ2-1): KAGVTQTPRYLIKTRGQQVTLSCSPISGHRSVSWYQQTPGQGLQFLFEYFSETQRNKGNFPGRFSGRQFSNSRSEMNVSTLELGDSALYLCASSLGTGGAGTYNEQFFGPGTRLTVL.

This clone was found a few times. The rearrangement uses TRBV6-7 and TRBJ2-7; 7 nucleotides align to TRBD1. TRBV6-7 is an ORF for which the function is uncertain. The ends lost 8 bases at V and 3 bases at J; junction bases unmatched: 10. The CDR3 runs to 14 residues. CDR3 region: CASSRDSLFYEQYF. The CDR3 coding sequence is TGTGCCAGCTCTCGGGACAGCCTGTTCTACGAGCAGTACTTC.

In DNA form, the CDR3 reads TGTGCCAGCAGCCTCAGGACTCTCACAGACAACGAGCAGTACTTC. The encoded protein is CASSLRTLTDNEQYF. The rearrangement links TRBV27 to TRBJ2-7; D is perhaps TRBD2 (5 bases). Trimming removed 6 bases from V and 5 bases from J, with 20 bases in between. Germline V gene lookup returns CDR1 MNHEY and CDR2 SMNVEV (reference sequence). This CDR3 region has 15 residues.